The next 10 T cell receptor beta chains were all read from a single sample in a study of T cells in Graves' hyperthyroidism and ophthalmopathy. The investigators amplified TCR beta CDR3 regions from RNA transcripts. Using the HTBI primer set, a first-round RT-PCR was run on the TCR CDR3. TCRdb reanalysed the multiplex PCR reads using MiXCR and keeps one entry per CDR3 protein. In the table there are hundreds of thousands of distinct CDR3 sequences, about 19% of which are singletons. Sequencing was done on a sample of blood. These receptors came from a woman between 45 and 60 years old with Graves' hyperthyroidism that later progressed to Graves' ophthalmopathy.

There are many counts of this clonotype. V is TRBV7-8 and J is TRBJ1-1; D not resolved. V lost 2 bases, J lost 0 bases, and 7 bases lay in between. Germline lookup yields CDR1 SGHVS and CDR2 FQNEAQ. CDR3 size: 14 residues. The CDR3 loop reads CASSLRRLNTEAFF. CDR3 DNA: TGTGCCAGCAGCTTACGGCGGTTGAACACTGAAGCTTTCTTT. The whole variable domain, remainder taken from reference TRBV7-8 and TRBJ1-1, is GAGVSQSPRYKVAKRGQDVALRCDPISGHVSLFWYQQALGQGPEFLTYFQNEAQLDKSGLPSDRFFAERPEGSVSTLKIQRTQQEDSAVYLCASSLRRLNTEAFFGQGTRLTVV.

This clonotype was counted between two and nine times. The CDR3 region is CASSLPPEGYTF. The CDR3 nucleotides are TGTGCCAGCAGCTTACCCCCCGAAGGCTACACCTTC. The chain employs TRBV7-2 and TRBJ1-2; D is unclear. This CDR3 region has 12 residues. V lost 2 bases to trimming and J lost 8 bases, with 9 bases between them. Germline V CDR1 and CDR2: SGHTA, FQGNSA.

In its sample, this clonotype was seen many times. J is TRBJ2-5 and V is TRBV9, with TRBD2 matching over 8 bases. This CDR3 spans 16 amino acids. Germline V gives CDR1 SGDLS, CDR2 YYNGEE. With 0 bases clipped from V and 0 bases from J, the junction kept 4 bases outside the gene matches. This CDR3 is CASSVGVAGNQETQYF. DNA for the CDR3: TGTGCCAGCAGCGTAGGGGTAGCGGGGAACCAAGAGACCCAGTACTTC.

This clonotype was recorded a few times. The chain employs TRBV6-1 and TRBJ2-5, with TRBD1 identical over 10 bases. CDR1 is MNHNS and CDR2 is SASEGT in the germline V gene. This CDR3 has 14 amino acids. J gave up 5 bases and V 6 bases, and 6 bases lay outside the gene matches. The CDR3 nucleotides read TGTGCCAGCAGGCCTGACAGGGGGCGGGAGACCCAGTACTTC. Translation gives CASRPDRGRETQYF.

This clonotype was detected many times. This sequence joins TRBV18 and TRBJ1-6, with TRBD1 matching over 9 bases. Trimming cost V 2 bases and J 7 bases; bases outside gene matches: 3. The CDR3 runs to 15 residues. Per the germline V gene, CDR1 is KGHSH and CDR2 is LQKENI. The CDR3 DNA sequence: TGTGCCAGCTCACCAAGGGGGACAGGGAATTCACCCCTCCACTTT. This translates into CASSPRGTGNSPLHF.

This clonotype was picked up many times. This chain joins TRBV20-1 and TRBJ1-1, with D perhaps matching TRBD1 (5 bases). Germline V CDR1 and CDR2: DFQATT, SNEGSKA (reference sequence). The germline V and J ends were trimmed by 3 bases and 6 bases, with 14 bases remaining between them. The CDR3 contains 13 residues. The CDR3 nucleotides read TGCAGTGCTAGGGACACTCTCAAGGCTGAAGCTTTCTTT. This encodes CSARDTLKAEAFF.

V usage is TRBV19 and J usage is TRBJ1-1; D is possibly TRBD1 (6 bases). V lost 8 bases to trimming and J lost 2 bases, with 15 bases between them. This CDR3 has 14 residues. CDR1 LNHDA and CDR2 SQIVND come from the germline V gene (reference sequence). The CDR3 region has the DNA TGTGCCAGTTTACTGACAGGCGGAAACACTGAAGCTTTCTTT. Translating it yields CASLLTGGNTEAFF.

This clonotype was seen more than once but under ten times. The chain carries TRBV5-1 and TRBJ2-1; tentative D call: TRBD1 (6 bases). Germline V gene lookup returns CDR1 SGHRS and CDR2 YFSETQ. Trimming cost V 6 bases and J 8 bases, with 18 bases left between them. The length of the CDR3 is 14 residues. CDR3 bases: TGCGCCAGCAAAGTCGGAATACAGGGTTATGAGCAGTTCTTC. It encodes CASKVGIQGYEQFF.

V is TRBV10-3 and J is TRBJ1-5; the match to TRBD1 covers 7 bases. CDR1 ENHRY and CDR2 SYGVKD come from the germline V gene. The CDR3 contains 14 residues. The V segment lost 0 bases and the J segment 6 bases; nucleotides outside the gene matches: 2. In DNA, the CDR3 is TGTGCCATCAGTGAGTCAGGGGGCGGTCAGCCCCAGCATTTT. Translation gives CAISESGGGQPQHF.

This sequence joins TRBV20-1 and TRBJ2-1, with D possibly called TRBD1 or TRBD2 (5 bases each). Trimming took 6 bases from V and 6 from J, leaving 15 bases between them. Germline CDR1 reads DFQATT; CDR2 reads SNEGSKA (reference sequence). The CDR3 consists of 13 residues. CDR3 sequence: CSAPSRGGNEQFF. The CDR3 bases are TGCAGTGCCCCCTCGCGTGGGGGCAATGAGCAGTTCTTC.